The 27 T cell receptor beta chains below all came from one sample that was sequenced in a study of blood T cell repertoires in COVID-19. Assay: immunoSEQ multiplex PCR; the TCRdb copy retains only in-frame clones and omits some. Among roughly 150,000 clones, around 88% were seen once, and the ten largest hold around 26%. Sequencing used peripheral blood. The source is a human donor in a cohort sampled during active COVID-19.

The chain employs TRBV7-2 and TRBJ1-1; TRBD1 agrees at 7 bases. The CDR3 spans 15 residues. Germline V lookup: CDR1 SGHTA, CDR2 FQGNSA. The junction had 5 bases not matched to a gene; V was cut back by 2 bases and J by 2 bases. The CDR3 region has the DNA TGTGCCAGCAGCTTAATTGGGACAGCTAACACTGAAGCTTTCTTT. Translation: CASSLIGTANTEAFF.

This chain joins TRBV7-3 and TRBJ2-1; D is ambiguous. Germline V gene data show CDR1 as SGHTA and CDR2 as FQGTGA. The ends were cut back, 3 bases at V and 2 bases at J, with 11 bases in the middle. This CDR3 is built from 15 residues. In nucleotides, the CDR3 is TGTGCCAGCAGCTTCGGGTCCTCGGCCTACAATGAGCAGTTCTTC. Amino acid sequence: CASSFGSSAYNEQFF. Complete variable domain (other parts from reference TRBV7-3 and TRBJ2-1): GAGVSQTPSNKVTEKGKYVELRCDPISGHTALYWYRQSLGQGPEFLIYFQGTGAADDSGLPNDRFFAVRPEGSVSTLKIQRTERGDSAVYLCASSFGSSAYNEQFFGPGTRLTVL.

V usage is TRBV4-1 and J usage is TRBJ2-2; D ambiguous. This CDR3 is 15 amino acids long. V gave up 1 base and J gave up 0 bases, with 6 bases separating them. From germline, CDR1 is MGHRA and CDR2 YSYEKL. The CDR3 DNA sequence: TGCGCCAGCAGCCAAGGGCAGACGAACACCGGGGAGCTGTTTTTT. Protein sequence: CASSQGQTNTGELFF.

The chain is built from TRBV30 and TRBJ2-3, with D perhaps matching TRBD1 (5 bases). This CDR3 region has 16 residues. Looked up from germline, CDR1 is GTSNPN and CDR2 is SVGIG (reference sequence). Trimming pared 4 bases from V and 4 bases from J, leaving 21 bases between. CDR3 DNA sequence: TGTGCCTGGAATTTGCCTATGGGTAGGGGTCCAGATACGCAGTATTTT. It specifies CAWNLPMGRGPDTQYF.

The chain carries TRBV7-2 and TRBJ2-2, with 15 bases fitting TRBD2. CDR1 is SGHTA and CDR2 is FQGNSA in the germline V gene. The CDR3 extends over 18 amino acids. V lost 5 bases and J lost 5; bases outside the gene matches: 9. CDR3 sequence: CASSPGTSGGRKTGELFF. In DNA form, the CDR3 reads TGTGCCAGCAGCCCCGGGACTAGCGGGGGGAGGAAAACCGGGGAGCTGTTTTTT.

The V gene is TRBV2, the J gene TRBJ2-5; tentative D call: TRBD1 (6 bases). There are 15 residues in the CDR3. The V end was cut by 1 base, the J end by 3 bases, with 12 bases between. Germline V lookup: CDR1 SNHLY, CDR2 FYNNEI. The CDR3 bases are TGTGCCAGCAGTGAAGGCACAGGGCGGAAAGAGACCCAGTACTTC. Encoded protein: CASSEGTGRKETQYF.

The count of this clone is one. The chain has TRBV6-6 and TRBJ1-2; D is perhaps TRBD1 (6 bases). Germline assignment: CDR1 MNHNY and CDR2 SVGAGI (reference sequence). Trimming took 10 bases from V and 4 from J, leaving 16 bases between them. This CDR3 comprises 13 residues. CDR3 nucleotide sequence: TGTGCCACCTCCGACAGGCCTTTCTATGGCTACACCTTC. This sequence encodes CATSDRPFYGYTF.

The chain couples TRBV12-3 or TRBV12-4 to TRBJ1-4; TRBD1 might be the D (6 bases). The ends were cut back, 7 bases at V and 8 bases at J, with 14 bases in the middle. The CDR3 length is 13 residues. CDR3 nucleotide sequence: TGTGCCAGCATAAGGGGGGGTAGCGAAAAACTGTTTTTT. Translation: CASIRGGSEKLFF.

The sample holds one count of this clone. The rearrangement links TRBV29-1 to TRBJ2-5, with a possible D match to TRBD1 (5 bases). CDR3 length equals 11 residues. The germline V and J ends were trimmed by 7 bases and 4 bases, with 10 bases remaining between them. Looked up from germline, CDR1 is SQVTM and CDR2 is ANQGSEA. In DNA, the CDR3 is TGCAGCGCCAGGGTCGGAGAGACCCAGTACTTC. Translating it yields CSARVGETQYF.

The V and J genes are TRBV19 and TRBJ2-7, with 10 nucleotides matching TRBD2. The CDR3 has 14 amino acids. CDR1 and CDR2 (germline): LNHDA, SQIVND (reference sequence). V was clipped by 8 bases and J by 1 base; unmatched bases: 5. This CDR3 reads CASRRTSGSYEQYF. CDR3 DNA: TGTGCCAGTCGTCGGACTAGCGGTTCCTACGAGCAGTACTTC.

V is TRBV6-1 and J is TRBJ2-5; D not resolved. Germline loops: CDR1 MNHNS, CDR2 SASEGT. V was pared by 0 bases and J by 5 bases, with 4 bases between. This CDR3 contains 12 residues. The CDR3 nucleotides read TGTGCCAGCAGTGAAGCTAGTGAGACCCAGTACTTC. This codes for CASSEASETQYF.

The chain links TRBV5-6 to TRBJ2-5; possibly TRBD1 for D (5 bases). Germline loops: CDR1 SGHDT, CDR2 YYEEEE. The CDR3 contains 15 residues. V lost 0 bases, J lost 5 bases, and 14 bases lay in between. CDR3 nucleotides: TGTGCCAGCAGCTTGGAGGGGCTGCCAGCGGAGACCCAGTACTTC. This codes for CASSLEGLPAETQYF.

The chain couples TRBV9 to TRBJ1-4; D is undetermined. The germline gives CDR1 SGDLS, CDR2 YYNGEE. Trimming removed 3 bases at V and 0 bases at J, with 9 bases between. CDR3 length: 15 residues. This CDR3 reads CASSEMGTTNEKLFF. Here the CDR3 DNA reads TGTGCCAGCAGCGAGATGGGCACAACTAATGAAAAACTGTTTTTT.

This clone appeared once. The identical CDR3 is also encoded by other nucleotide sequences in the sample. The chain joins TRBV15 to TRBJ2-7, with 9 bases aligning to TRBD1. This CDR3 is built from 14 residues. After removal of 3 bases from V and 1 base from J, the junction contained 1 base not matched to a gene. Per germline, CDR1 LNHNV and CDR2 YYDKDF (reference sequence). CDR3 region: CATSRDRGSYEQYF. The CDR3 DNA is TGTGCCACCAGCAGGGACAGGGGTTCCTACGAGCAGTACTTC.

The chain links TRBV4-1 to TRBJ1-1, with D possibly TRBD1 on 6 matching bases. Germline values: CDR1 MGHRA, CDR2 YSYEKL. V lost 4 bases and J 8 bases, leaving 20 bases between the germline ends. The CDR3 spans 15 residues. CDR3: CASSLGGFRESEAFF. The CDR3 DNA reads TGCGCCAGCAGCCTTGGGGGCTTTCGAGAGTCCGAAGCTTTCTTT.

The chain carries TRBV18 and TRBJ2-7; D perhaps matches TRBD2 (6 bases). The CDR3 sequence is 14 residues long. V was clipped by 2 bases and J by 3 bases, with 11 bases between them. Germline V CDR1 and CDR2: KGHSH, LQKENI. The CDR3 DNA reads TGTGCCAGCTCACCAGAGGGACTGATCTACGAGCAGTACTTC. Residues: CASSPEGLIYEQYF.

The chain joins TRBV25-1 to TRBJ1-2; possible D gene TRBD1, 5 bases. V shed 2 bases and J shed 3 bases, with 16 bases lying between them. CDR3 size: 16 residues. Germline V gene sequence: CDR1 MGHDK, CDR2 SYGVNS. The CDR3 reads CASSEGGGGTDYGYTF. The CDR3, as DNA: TGTGCCAGCAGTGAAGGGGGAGGAGGAACTGACTATGGCTACACCTTC.

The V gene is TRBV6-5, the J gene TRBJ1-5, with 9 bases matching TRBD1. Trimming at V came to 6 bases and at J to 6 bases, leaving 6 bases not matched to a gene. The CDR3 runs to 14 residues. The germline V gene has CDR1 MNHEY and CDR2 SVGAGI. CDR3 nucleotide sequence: TGTGCCAGCAGCAAACAGGGGGCAGGTCAGCCCCAGCATTTT. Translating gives CASSKQGAGQPQHF.

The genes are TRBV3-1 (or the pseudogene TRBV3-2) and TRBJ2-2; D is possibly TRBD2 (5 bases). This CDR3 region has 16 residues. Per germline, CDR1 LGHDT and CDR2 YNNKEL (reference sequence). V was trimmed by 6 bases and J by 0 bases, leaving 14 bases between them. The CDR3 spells CASRPRADSNTGELFF. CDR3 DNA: TGTGCCAGCAGGCCTCGGGCGGACTCGAACACCGGGGAGCTGTTTTTT.

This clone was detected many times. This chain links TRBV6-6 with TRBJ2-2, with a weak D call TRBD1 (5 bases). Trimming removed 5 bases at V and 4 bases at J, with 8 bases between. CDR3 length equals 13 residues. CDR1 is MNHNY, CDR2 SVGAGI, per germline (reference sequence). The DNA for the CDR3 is TGTGCCAGCAGTCAGACAGTCACCGGGGAGCTGTTTTTT. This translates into CASSQTVTGELFF.

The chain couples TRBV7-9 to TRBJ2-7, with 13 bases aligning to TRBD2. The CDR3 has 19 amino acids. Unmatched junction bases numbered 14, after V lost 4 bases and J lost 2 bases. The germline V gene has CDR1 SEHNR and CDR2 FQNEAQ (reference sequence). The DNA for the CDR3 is TGTGCCAGCAGCTCCCCAAACCCGGGACTAGCGGGGCGACCCTACGAGCAGTACTTC. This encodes CASSSPNPGLAGRPYEQYF.

CDR3 sequence: CASSFSGLGDQETQYF. The CDR3 bases are TGTGCCAGCAGCTTCTCGGGACTGGGAGACCAAGAGACCCAGTACTTC. The gene calls are TRBV11-2 and TRBJ2-5; perhaps TRBD2 as D (6 bases). Trimming took 3 bases from V and 0 from J, leaving 14 bases between them. The CDR3 is 16 amino acids. CDR1 is SGHAT and CDR2 is FQNNGV in the germline V gene.

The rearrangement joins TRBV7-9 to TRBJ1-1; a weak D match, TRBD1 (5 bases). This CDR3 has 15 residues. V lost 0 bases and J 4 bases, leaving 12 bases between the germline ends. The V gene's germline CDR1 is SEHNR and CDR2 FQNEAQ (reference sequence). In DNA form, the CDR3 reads TGTGCCAGCAGCTTAGCGCTTCAGGGAAGCACTGAAGCTTTCTTT. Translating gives CASSLALQGSTEAFF.

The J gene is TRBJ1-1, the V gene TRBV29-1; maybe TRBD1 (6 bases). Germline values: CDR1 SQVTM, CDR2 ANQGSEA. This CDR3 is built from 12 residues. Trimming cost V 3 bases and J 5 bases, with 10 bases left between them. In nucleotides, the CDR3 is TGCAGCGTTGACAGGGGTGGGACTGAAGCTTTCTTT. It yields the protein CSVDRGGTEAFF. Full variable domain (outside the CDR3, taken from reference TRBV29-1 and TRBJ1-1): SAVISQKPSRDICQRGTSLTIQCQVDSQVTMMFWYRQQPGQSLTLIATANQGSEATYESGFVIDKFPISRPNLTFSTLTVSNMSPEDSSIYLCSVDRGGTEAFFGQGTRLTVV.

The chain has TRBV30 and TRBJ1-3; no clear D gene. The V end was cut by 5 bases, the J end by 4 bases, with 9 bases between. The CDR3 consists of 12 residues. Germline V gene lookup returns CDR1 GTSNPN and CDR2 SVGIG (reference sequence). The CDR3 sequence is CAWVPTGNTIYF. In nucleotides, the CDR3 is TGTGCCTGGGTACCTACCGGAAACACCATATATTTT. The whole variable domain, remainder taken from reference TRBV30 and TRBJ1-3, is SQTIHQWPATLVQPVGSPLSLECTVEGTSNPNLYWYRQAAGRGLQLLFYSVGIGQISSEVPQNLSASRPQDRQFILSSKKLLLSDSGFYLCAWVPTGNTIYFGEGSWLTVV.

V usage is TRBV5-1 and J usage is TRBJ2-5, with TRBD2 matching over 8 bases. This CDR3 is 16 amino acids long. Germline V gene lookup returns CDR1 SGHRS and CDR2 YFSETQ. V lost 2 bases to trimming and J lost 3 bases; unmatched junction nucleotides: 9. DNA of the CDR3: TGCGCCAGCAGCTTTGACGGCGGGGGGACTAAAGAGACCCAGTACTTC. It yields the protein CASSFDGGGTKETQYF. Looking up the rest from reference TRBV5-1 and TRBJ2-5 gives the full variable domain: KAGVTQTPRYLIKTRGQQVTLSCSPISGHRSVSWYQQTPGQGLQFLFEYFSETQRNKGNFPGRFSGRQFSNSRSEMNVSTLELGDSALYLCASSFDGGGTKETQYFGPGTRLLVL.

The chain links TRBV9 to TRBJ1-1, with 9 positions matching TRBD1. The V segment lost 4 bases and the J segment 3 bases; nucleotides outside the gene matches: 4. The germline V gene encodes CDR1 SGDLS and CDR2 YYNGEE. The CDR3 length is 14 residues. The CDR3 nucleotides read TGTGCCAGCAGCTTCCGGGACAGGGACACTGAAGCTTTCTTT. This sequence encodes CASSFRDRDTEAFF.